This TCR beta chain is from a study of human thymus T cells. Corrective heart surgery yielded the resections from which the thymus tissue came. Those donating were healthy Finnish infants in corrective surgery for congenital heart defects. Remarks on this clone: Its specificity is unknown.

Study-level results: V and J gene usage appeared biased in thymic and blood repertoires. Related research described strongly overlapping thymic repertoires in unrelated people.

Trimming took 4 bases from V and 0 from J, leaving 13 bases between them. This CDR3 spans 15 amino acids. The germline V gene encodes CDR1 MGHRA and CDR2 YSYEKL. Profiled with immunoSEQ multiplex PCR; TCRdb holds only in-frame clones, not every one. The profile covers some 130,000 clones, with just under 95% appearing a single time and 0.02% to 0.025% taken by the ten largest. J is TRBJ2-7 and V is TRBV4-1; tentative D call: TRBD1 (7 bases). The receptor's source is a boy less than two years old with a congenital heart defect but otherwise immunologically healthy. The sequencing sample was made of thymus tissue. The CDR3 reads CASSLAGQLSYEQYF. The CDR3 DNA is TGCGCCAGCAGCCTCGCGGGACAGCTCTCCTACGAGCAGTACTTC.